This paragraph covers one T cell receptor (beta chain) sequence. The antigen is undetermined. The CDR3 covers 14 residues. Trimming shortened V by 10 bases and J by 5 bases, and 17 bases separated the two germline ends. The germline gives CDR1 SGHVS, CDR2 FNYEAQ. Extracted RNA was reverse transcribed into cDNA, the sequencing template. The table came from immunoSEQ multiplex PCR; TCRdb's copy has only in-frame clones and leaves some out. The table records some 180,000 clones, about 53% of them present only once. This entry comes from a study of CD8+ T cells in alopecia areata. Study outcomes and limitations: Possibly because of HLA-related factors, TCR sharing was less clear across patients than in mice.

Stated treatment: oral pan-JAK inhibitor, 5-10 mg twice daily. The sequence came from a human donor with alopecia areata. The chain has TRBV7-6 and TRBJ2-2; D gene uncertain. The sample here was CD8+ T cells sorted from blood, taken at week 24, from a patient treated with tofacitinib. The CDR3 nucleotides are TGTGCCACCATCCAGGATACCCTGACCGGGGAGCTGTTTTTT. The encoded protein is CATIQDTLTGELFF.